This T cell receptor beta chain emerged from a study of blood T cell repertoires in COVID-19. The trim removed 1 base at V and 3 bases at J, leaving 10 bases unmatched. This CDR3 spans 18 amino acids. The germline gives CDR1 MGHRA, CDR2 YSYEKL. Here immunoSEQ multiplex PCR was the method, and the copy in TCRdb shows in-frame clones only, minus some. The data hold a few hundred thousand clones, with over 75% observed a single time. Sequenced: PBMCs or T cells enriched from blood (not recorded which). The V and J genes are TRBV4-1 and TRBJ2-5; 11 bases map to TRBD2. The receptor was isolated from a woman aged 25 to 39 who had recovered from COVID-19. As DNA, the CDR3 is TGCGCCAGCAGCCAAGTATTGCCCCCGACTAGCGGGGAAGAGACCCAGTACTTC. Amino acid sequence: CASSQVLPPTSGEETQYF.